This passage covers 11 T cell receptor beta chains from one sample sequenced in a study of cytotoxic CD8 clonotypes in ibrutinib-treated CLL. The repertoire was sequenced with immunoSEQ multiplex PCR; TCRdb's copy has only in-frame clones and lacks some. There are about 50,000 clones in the sample; 57% occur only once, and 25% to 35% lies in the top ten. Here the sequenced sample was PBMCs, taken after 24 months of ibrutinib treatment. Source of these receptors: a human donor with chronic lymphocytic leukemia.

V and J are TRBV10-3 and TRBJ2-1; D may be TRBD2 (6 bases). The V end lost 0 bases, the J end lost 7 bases, and 10 bases lay between the germline ends. CDR1 and CDR2 from the germline V gene are ENHRY and SYGVKD. The CDR3 contains 14 residues. The CDR3 DNA reads TGTGCCATCAGTGAGTCGACTAGTGGTAATGAGCAGTTCTTC. This gives the protein CAISESTSGNEQFF.

The gene calls are TRBV6-1 and TRBJ2-2; 10 bases align to TRBD1. Per germline, CDR1 MNHNS and CDR2 SASEGT. The CDR3 is 15 amino acids. J gave up 5 bases and V 7 bases, and 7 bases lay outside the gene matches. The CDR3 nucleotides are TGTGCCAGCACCCGGGACAGGGGTATAACCGGGGAGCTGTTTTTT. As protein: CASTRDRGITGELFF.

Concerning this clone itself: The junction does not match germline at one end; this may be a read error. The chain joins TRBV7-7 to TRBJ2-7, with D unclear. This CDR3 has 13 residues. Germline lookup yields CDR1 SSHAT and CDR2 FNYEAQ (reference sequence). The CDR3 loop reads CASSLGPSSEQYF. CDR3 DNA: TGTGCTAGCAGCTTAGGTCCGTCAAGCGAGCAGTACTTC.

V is TRBV4-1 and J is TRBJ2-7, with TRBD1 identical over 7 bases. The CDR3 runs 13 residues. The V gene's germline CDR1 is MGHRA and CDR2 YSYEKL. J gave up 12 bases and V 4 bases, and 12 bases lay outside the gene matches. CDR3 DNA sequence: TGCGCCAGCAGCCCACGACAGGGTGAGGTGCCGTACTTC. Translating it yields CASSPRQGEVPYF.

The chain is built from TRBV29-1 and TRBJ2-5; 10 bases map to TRBD1. The CDR3 has 13 residues. Germline loops: CDR1 SQVTM, CDR2 ANQGSEA. Trimming took 6 bases from V and 5 from J; bases not matched to a gene: 6. The CDR3 is CSVETGGSETQYF. CDR3 coding DNA: TGCAGCGTAGAGACAGGGGGCTCGGAGACCCAGTACTTC.

The chain uses TRBV5-5 and TRBJ1-2; TRBD1 might be the D (5 bases). V lost 0 bases to trimming and J lost 3 bases, with 9 bases between them. The CDR3 length is 14 residues. The germline CDR1 and CDR2 sequences are SGHKS and YYEKEE (reference sequence). The CDR3 region is CASSLERGYYGYTF. As DNA, the CDR3 is TGTGCCAGCAGCTTGGAACGGGGGTACTATGGCTACACCTTC.

This clone was detected only a few times. This chain connects TRBV6-5 to TRBJ1-1, with a weak D call TRBD1 (5 bases). Per the germline V gene, CDR1 is MNHEY and CDR2 is SVGAGI. The CDR3 length is 16 residues. Trimming shortened V by 2 bases and J by 4 bases, and 17 bases separated the two germline ends. The CDR3 here is CASSYLSRGTSTEAFF. The DNA for the CDR3 is TGTGCCAGCAGTTACCTCTCCCGGGGGACGAGCACTGAAGCTTTCTTT.

The chain carries TRBV21-1 and TRBJ2-1; TRBD1, as called in the table, went unchecked against the DNA. TRBV21-1 is deemed a pseudogene. This CDR3 has 11 residues. The CDR3 DNA reads TGTGCCAGCAGCAAAAGGGGTGAGCAGTTCTTC. This sequence encodes CASSKRGEQFF.

This chain uses TRBV5-6 with TRBJ2-3, with 8 nucleotides matching TRBD2. The germline CDR1 and CDR2 sequences are SGHDT and YYEEEE. Unmatched junction bases numbered 10, after V lost 0 bases and J lost 7 bases. The CDR3 extends over 16 amino acids. The CDR3 nucleotides are TGTGCCAGCAGCTTGGGGGAGCGGGGGTCATTGAATACGCAGTATTTT. Its translation: CASSLGERGSLNTQYF.

This sequence joins TRBV5-6 and TRBJ2-7, with D perhaps TRBD1 (8 bases). This CDR3 is 14 amino acids long. Deletions cut 4 bases from V and 5 bases from J, with 16 bases between. Germline V lookup: CDR1 SGHDT, CDR2 YYEEEE. CDR3 nucleotide sequence: TGTGCCAGCAGCACGACAGGGGAGGGAAACGAGCAGTACTTC. Protein sequence: CASSTTGEGNEQYF. The full variable domain, its missing parts supplied by reference TRBV5-6 and TRBJ2-7, is DAGVTQSPTHLIKTRGQQVTLRCSPKSGHDTVSWYQQALGQGPQFIFQYYEEEERQRGNFPDRFSGHQFPNYSSELNVNALLLGDSALYLCASSTTGEGNEQYFGPGTRLTVT.

V gene TRBV6-1 combines with J gene TRBJ2-1; D ambiguous. The CDR3 runs 15 residues. Germline V gene sequence: CDR1 MNHNS, CDR2 SASEGT. V gave up 3 bases and J gave up 2 bases, with 11 bases separating them. The CDR3 DNA reads TGTGCCAGCAGTGACCCGGGCAGAACCTACAATGAGCAGTTCTTC. It yields the protein CASSDPGRTYNEQFF.